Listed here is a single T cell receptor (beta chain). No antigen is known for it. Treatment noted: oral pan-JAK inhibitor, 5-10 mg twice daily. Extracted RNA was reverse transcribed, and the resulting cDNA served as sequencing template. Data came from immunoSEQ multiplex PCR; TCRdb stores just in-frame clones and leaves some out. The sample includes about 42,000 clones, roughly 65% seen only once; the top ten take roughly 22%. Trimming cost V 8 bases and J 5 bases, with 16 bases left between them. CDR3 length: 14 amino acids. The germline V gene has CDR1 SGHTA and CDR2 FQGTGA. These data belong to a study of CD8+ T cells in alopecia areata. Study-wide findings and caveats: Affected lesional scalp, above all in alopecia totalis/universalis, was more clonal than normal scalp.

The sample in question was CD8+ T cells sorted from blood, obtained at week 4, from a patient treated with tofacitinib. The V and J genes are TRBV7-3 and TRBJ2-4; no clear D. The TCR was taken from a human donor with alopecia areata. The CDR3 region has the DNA TGTGCCAGCGCAGCAGGCGGCCCCGAAAACATTCAGTACTTC. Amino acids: CASAAGGPENIQYF.